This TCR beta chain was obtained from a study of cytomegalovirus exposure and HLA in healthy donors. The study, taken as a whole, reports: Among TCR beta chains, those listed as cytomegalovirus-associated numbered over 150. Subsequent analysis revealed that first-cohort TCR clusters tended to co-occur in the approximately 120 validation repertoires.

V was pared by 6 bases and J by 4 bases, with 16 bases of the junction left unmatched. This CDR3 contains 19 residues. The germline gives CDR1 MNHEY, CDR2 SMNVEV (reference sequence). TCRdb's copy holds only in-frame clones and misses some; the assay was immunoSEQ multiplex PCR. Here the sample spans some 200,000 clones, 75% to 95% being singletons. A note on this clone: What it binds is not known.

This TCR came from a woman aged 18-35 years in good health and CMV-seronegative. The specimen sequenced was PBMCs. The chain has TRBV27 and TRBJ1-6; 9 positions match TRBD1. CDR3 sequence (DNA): TGTGCCAGCAGCCTCCTACGCGGACAGGGGAATGGGTATAATTCACCCCTCCACTTT. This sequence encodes CASSLLRGQGNGYNSPLHF.